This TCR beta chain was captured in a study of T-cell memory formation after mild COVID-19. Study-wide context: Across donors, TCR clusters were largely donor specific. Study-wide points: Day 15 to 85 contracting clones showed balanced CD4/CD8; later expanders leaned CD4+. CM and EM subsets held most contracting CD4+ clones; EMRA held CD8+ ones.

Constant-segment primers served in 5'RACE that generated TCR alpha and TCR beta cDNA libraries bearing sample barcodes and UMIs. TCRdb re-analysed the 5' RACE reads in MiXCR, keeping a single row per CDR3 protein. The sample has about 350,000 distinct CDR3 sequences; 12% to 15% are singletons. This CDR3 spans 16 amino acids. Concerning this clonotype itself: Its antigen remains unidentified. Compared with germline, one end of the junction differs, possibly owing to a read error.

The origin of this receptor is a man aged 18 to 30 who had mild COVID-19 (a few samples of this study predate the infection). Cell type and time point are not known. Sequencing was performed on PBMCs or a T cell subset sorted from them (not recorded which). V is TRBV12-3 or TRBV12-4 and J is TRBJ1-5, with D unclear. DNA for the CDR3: TGTGCCAGCAGGTTAGGAGGCACCCCGAGCAATCAGCCCCAGCATTTT. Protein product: CASRLGGTPSNQPQHF.